This is a list of T cell receptor beta chains from one sample in a study of cytomegalovirus exposure and HLA in healthy donors. Clones were sequenced by immunoSEQ multiplex PCR, and TCRdb holds only the in-frame ones, with some missing. Of 150,000 to 200,000 clones listed, approximately 72% are singletons. The sequenced material came from PBMCs. Every receptor here comes from a human donor in good health. Both conserved end residues are part of each CDR3. A D gene is named only where the DNA matches it firmly. Expanded clones get a size class; other rows say once, few or many, or leave the size out.

clone_size j_call v_call d_call cdr3_nt cdr3_aa
NA TRBJ1-1 TRBV6-5 TRBD1 TGTGCCAGCACAGACAGGGGAGCGAACACTGAAGCTTTCTTT CASTDRGANTEAFF
NA TRBJ1-2 TRBV6-5 TRBD1 TGTGCCAGCAGTTACTCGTGGGACAGGGGGGGTGGCTACACCTTC CASSYSWDRGGGYTF
few TRBJ1-1 TRBV5-6 TRBD1 TGTGCCAGCAGCTCCACAGGGGGCGCTGGTACTGAAGCTTTCTTT CASSSTGGAGTEAFF
few TRBJ2-2 TRBV27 NA TGTGCCAGCAGTTTATTAGAGAACACCGGGGAGCTGTTTTTT CASSLLENTGELFF
NA TRBJ2-7 TRBV7-3 TRBD2 TGTGCCAGCAGCTTGGGACTAGCGAGCTCCTACGAGCAGTACTTC CASSLGLASSYEQYF
few TRBJ2-2 TRBV19 TRBD2 TGTGCCAGTAGTATGCCCGGACTAGCCCTCACCGGGGAGCTGTTTTTT CASSMPGLALTGELFF
NA TRBJ1-1 TRBV30 TRBD1 TGTGCCTGGAGCCACACAGGGGGGGTTACTGAAGCTTTCTTT CAWSHTGGVTEAFF
NA TRBJ1-2 TRBV18 TRBD1 TGTGCCAGCTCACAACCGACAGGGAACTATGGCTACACCTTC CASSQPTGNYGYTF
NA TRBJ1-2 TRBV7-8 NA TGTGCCAGCAGCGCCGGGAGGCCAGGGTATGGCTACACCTTC CASSAGRPGYGYTF
NA TRBJ2-5 TRBV2 TRBD2 TGTGCCAGCAGTGAGGAGCTAGCGGGGAGGGAGACCCAGTACTTC CASSEELAGRETQYF
NA TRBJ1-4 TRBV30 NA TGTGCCTGGAGTAACAAAGCGACAGGAAGGGGGGAAAAACTGTTTTTT CAWSNKATGRGEKLFF
NA TRBJ2-1 TRBV7-6 TRBD1 TGTGCCAGCAGCTTTCTGACAGGGGATTTTTACAATGAGCAGTTCTTC CASSFLTGDFYNEQFF
once TRBJ2-7 TRBV7-2 NA TGTGCCAGCAGCTTCACAGGGTCCCCCTCCTACGAGCAGTACTTC CASSFTGSPSYEQYF
NA TRBJ2-1 TRBV9 NA TGTGCCAGCAGCGTAGTAACCTCCGGAGGGCAGTTCTTC CASSVVTSGGQFF
few TRBJ2-5 TRBV5-1 NA TGCGCCAGCAGCTTGGCCAGCCAAGAGACCCAGTACTTC CASSLASQETQYF
NA TRBJ1-2 TRBV2 TRBD1 TGTGCCAGCAGTGGGCGGGGACAGGGGGCCGATGGCTACACCTTC CASSGRGQGADGYTF
once TRBJ2-7 TRBV7-2 TRBD2 TGTGCCAGCAGCCTACTTGAGCGGGGCTCCTACGAGCAGTACTTC CASSLLERGSYEQYF
few TRBJ2-1 TRBV7-9 TRBD2 TGTGCCAGCAGCTTAGCGTGGACTAGCGGGGGATACAATGAGCAGTTCTTC CASSLAWTSGGYNEQFF
few TRBJ2-1 TRBV10-1 TRBD2 TGCGCCAGCAGTGACTGGCGGGGGGCCAACAATGAGCAGTTCTTC CASSDWRGANNEQFF
few TRBJ1-5 TRBV6-6 NA TGTGCCAGCAGTTACTCCCCTAGGCAGCCCCAGCATTTT CASSYSPRQPQHF
NA TRBJ1-2 TRBV13 NA TGTGCCAGCAGCTCCGCCGGGATTCACTATGGCTACACCTTC CASSSAGIHYGYTF
NA TRBJ1-1 TRBV30 NA TGTGCCTGGAGTGGAAACCCCAGGGGCCTGGAGACTGAAGCTTTCTTT CAWSGNPRGLETEAFF
few TRBJ1-1 TRBV29-1 NA TGCAGCGTTGAAGCAGACAGCCGTGAAGCTTTCTTT CSVEADSREAFF
NA TRBJ1-1 TRBV27 TRBD1 TGTGCCAGCAGTTTAGTGGGCCAGGGGGCGAAGGAGACTGAAGCTTTCTTT CASSLVGQGAKETEAFF
NA TRBJ2-3 TRBV7-3 NA TGTGCCAGCAGCTTGAGCCTAGTCGGCACAGATACGCAGTATTTT CASSLSLVGTDTQYF
NA TRBJ2-3 TRBV18 NA TGTGCCAGCTCCCCGGGACTCTATAGGGGCCCAGATACGCAGTATTTT CASSPGLYRGPDTQYF
NA TRBJ1-1 TRBV6-1 NA TGTGCCGCCAGCGTGTTCGACACTGAAGCTTTCTTT CAASVFDTEAFF
NA TRBJ1-2 TRBV14 TRBD1 TGTGCCAGCAGCCTTCTGGACAGGGACTATGGCTACACCTTC CASSLLDRDYGYTF
NA TRBJ2-5 TRBV29-1 TRBD2 TGCAGCGCCGAGGTGGGGACTAGCGAGACCCAGTACTTC CSAEVGTSETQYF
once TRBJ1-1 TRBV13 TRBD1 TGTGCCAGCAGCTTAGGCCGAGGACAGGGGCCTGAAGCTTTCTTT CASSLGRGQGPEAFF
NA TRBJ2-2 TRBV27 NA TGTGCCAGCAGTTTTGAACTTTACACCGGGGAGCTGTTTTTT CASSFELYTGELFF
NA TRBJ1-1 TRBV7-8 NA TGTGCCAGCAGCCTCGCCAGGATGAACACTGAAGCTTTCTTT CASSLARMNTEAFF
few TRBJ1-2 TRBV11-2 NA TGTGCCAGCAGCTTAGATCTGACAGGTTTTTACTACACCTTC CASSLDLTGFYYTF
NA TRBJ2-3 TRBV7-3 TRBD1 TGTGCCAGCAGCCCTCGGACAGGGTCAGGAACAGATACGCAGTATTTT CASSPRTGSGTDTQYF
NA TRBJ2-3 TRBV11-3 TRBD2 TGTGCCAGCAGCTTAGGTTCTAGCGGGGATCCGGGTACGCAGTATTTT CASSLGSSGDPGTQYF